One T cell receptor beta chain is described in this entry. This CDR3 region has 14 residues. Trimming left V 3 bases short and J 4 bases short, with 13 bases between. In germline, CDR1 is MRHNA, CDR2 SNTAGT. These data originate in a study of cytomegalovirus exposure and HLA in healthy donors. Some clones are missing from TCRdb's copy, which holds only in-frame ones; the method was immunoSEQ multiplex PCR. The sample shows some 230,000 clones, just over 90% of them seen only once. The chain carries TRBV6-4 and TRBJ2-7, with D tentatively TRBD2 (6 bases). The origin of this receptor is a young woman in good health and CMV-seronegative. The source material was PBMCs. The CDR3 region is CASSESMGGYEQYF. CDR3 sequence (DNA): TGTGCCAGCAGTGAAAGTATGGGGGGTTACGAGCAGTACTTC.